The source of this TCR beta chain is a study of CD4 T cells in relation to SARS-CoV-2 and coronaviruses. Study findings and constraints: This crossreactivity analysis covered spike protein alone, no other viral proteins.

Profiled with immunoSEQ multiplex PCR; TCRdb holds only in-frame clones, not every one. The sample carries roughly 63,000 clones, 85% to 95% recorded once. This CDR3 has 14 amino acids. The V end was cut by 10 bases, the J end by 8 bases, with 23 bases between. Germline V gene sequence: CDR1 LNHDA, CDR2 SQIVND (reference sequence). Before the COVID-19 pandemic, during about 2011-2019, CD4+ T cells were taken from unexposed donors. This clone showed up just once. The antigen remains undetermined. The chain uses TRBV19 and TRBJ1-2, with a tentative D call TRBD1 (6 bases). The specimen sequenced was naive CD4+ T cells from PBMCs. Subset: naive CD4+ T cells isolated by negative enrichment. The clonotype comes from a human donor in good health. The CDR3 DNA is TGTGCCACCCTAAGACCGGGACAAATTTTGGGCTACACCTTC. Translating gives CATLRPGQILGYTF.